This TCR beta chain was identified during a study of patients and donors after allogeneic stem cell transplantation. Trimming took 2 bases from V and 4 from J, leaving 12 bases between them. This CDR3 has 14 amino acids. Looked up from germline, CDR1 is DFQATT and CDR2 is SNEGSKA (reference sequence). TCRdb independently ran MiXCR on the RT-PCR reads; one entry per CDR3 protein. The table lists about a million distinct CDR3 sequences, roughly 18% of them singletons. V usage is TRBV20-1 and J usage is TRBJ1-5, with D perhaps matching TRBD1 (6 bases). Source material: blood, either unsorted or a sorted T cell fraction (not recorded which). The source of this sequence is a human donor who was either an allogeneic HSCT recipient or a stem cell or donor lymphocyte infusion donor (not recorded which). It is not recorded whose cells these are; they may come from a transplant donor. The CDR3 DNA follows: TGCAGTGCTAGAATCCAGGGGACAAATCAGCCCCAGCATTTT. Translating it yields CSARIQGTNQPQHF.